This TCR beta chain was retrieved from a study of cytomegalovirus exposure and HLA in healthy donors. Overall study results and limits: A later analysis found that most CMV-associated TCR beta chains appeared HLA-restricted.

This clone was observed a few times. As yet, its antigen is unknown. Vbeta (60) and Jbeta (13) primers were used in the PCR. Source study methods: In a later analysis, of 84 million or so unique beta chains, roughly 9.9 million appeared in at least two donors. Data came from immunoSEQ multiplex PCR; TCRdb stores just in-frame clones and leaves some out. For V, J and clone size, that table is used; D and trimming come from the DNA. The table has about 96,000 clones, about four fifths seen once; the top ten hold roughly 3%. Trimming removed 1 base from V and 2 bases from J, with 8 bases in between. The CDR3 has 14 residues. In germline, CDR1 is SGHKS, CDR2 YYEKEE (reference sequence).

Input material: PBMCs. This chain connects TRBV5-5 to TRBJ2-3; D perhaps matches TRBD2 (5 bases). This clonotype was obtained from a female donor in good health and CMV-seropositive. CDR3 nucleotides: TGTGCCAGCAGCTTGACTAGTGTCACAGATACGCAGTATTTT. This sequence encodes CASSLTSVTDTQYF.